A single sample gave rise to the 26 T cell receptor beta chains below, sequenced in a study of shared clonotypes between healthy human individuals. Only in-frame clones appear in the TCRdb table, and some are missing; sequencing was by immunoSEQ multiplex PCR. In the table there are 170,000 or so clones, approximately 61% of which are singletons. What was sequenced was memory CD4+ T cells sorted from blood. Documented subset: CD45RA-negative fraction. Receptors originate from a man aged 25-40 years in good health.

The chain is built from TRBV28 and TRBJ2-1, with D possibly called TRBD1 or TRBD2 (5 bases each). Trimming shortened V by 8 bases and J by 7 bases, and 24 bases separated the two germline ends. Germline V gene sequence: CDR1 MDHEN, CDR2 SYDVKM. The CDR3 sequence is 16 residues long. The CDR3: CASGAGDPAWGNEQFF. The CDR3 DNA follows: TGTGCCAGCGGAGCTGGGGACCCAGCGTGGGGGAATGAGCAGTTCTTC. Complete variable domain (other parts from reference TRBV28 and TRBJ2-1): DVKVTQSSRYLVKRTGEKVFLECVQDMDHENMFWYRQDPGLGLRLIYFSYDVKMKEKGDIPEGYSVSREKKERFSLILESASTNQTSMYLCASGAGDPAWGNEQFFGPGTRLTVL.

The chain is built from TRBV2 and TRBJ2-1, with TRBD1 identical over 8 bases. CDR1 and CDR2 from the germline V gene are SNHLY and FYNNEI. The CDR3 loop spans 14 amino acids. V dropped 7 bases and J dropped 7; count of bases not matched to a gene: 9. As DNA, the CDR3 is TGTGCCAGCAATTTAGGACAGGGTGCGAATGAGCAGTTCTTC. It specifies CASNLGQGANEQFF.

V and J are TRBV2 and TRBJ2-1; 8 positions agree with TRBD1. The CDR3 totals 13 residues. V shed 11 bases, J shed 1 base, and the junction held 4 bases outside the gene matches. Germline assignment: CDR1 SNHLY and CDR2 FYNNEI. For the CDR3, the DNA is TGTGCCGGGGGACAGGAGTCCTACAATGAGCAGTTCTTC. This sequence encodes CAGGQESYNEQFF.

The rearrangement joins TRBV7-9 to TRBJ2-5; the D call may be TRBD1 or TRBD2 (5 bases each). Trimming took off 2 bases at V and 5 bases at J, with 12 bases between the two ends. Germline assignment: CDR1 SEHNR and CDR2 FQNEAQ (reference sequence). CDR3 length equals 14 residues. The CDR3: CASSLWGRGETQYF. The CDR3, as DNA: TGTGCCAGCAGCTTATGGGGGAGAGGGGAGACCCAGTACTTC. The whole variable domain, filled in from reference TRBV7-9 and TRBJ2-5, reads DTGVSQNPRHKITKRGQNVTFRCDPISEHNRLYWYRQTLGQGPEFLTYFQNEAQLEKSRLLSDRFSAERPKGSFSTLEIQRTEQGDSAMYLCASSLWGRGETQYFGPGTRLLVL.

This sequence joins TRBV30 and TRBJ2-3, with D perhaps TRBD1 (5 bases). The CDR3 spans 15 residues. Per germline, CDR1 GTSNPN and CDR2 SVGIG (reference sequence). Between the trimmed V and J ends, which lost 5 bases and 0 bases, there was a span of 15 bases. CDR3 DNA: TGTGCCTGGGGTCCCCCCAGGGCCAGCACAGATACGCAGTATTTT. This encodes CAWGPPRASTDTQYF.

This chain links TRBV7-6 with TRBJ2-1; 10 bases line up with TRBD2. V lost 1 base to trimming and J lost 7 bases; unmatched junction nucleotides: 10. Germline CDR1 SGHVS, CDR2 FNYEAQ. CDR3 length: 17 amino acids. This CDR3 is CASSLEVPSGSRNEQFF. The DNA for the CDR3 is TGTGCCAGCAGCTTAGAAGTGCCTAGCGGGAGTCGGAATGAGCAGTTCTTC.

The rearrangement joins TRBV5-1 to TRBJ2-4, with 12 bases identical to TRBD1. V shed 4 bases, J shed 1 base, and the junction held 15 bases outside the gene matches. The CDR3 contains 20 residues. From germline, CDR1 is SGHRS and CDR2 YFSETQ. The CDR3 loop is CASSPEGQGASGWAKNIQYF. The CDR3 DNA is TGCGCCAGCAGCCCGGAGGGACAGGGGGCTTCGGGATGGGCCAAAAACATTCAGTACTTC.

The chain employs TRBV9 and TRBJ1-5; D gene ambiguous. Germline assignment: CDR1 SGDLS and CDR2 YYNGEE. V lost 3 bases, J lost 4 bases, and 8 bases lay in between. The CDR3 contains 13 residues. The CDR3 nucleotides are TGTGCCAGCAGCGCCACGGGGAATCAGCCCCAGCATTTT. Protein product: CASSATGNQPQHF. Drawing the rest from reference TRBV9 and TRBJ1-5, the complete variable domain is DSGVTQTPKHLITATGQRVTLRCSPRSGDLSVYWYQQSLDQGLQFLIQYYNGEERAKGNILERFSAQQFPDLHSELNLSSLELGDSALYFCASSATGNQPQHFGDGTRLSIL.

This chain uses TRBV11-2 with TRBJ2-1; D ambiguous. The CDR3 runs 12 residues. V was shortened by 0 bases and J by 6 bases, with 3 bases between the two germline ends. Germline V gives CDR1 SGHAT, CDR2 FQNNGV. Here the CDR3 DNA reads TGTGCCAGCAGCTTAGATCTCAATGAGCAGTTCTTC. It codes for CASSLDLNEQFF.

The chain has TRBV27 and TRBJ1-2; unclear D gene. CDR3 length equals 15 residues. Trimming took off 1 base at V and 0 bases at J, with 9 bases between the two ends. The germline V gene has CDR1 MNHEY and CDR2 SMNVEV (reference sequence). CDR3 sequence: CASSLFRGSNYGYTF. For the CDR3, the DNA is TGTGCCAGCAGTTTATTCCGGGGTTCTAACTATGGCTACACCTTC.

This clone appeared a single time. The chain is built from TRBV11-2 and TRBJ2-7; D gene unclear. The germline V gene has CDR1 SGHAT and CDR2 FQNNGV. The V end was cut by 3 bases, the J end by 4 bases, with 4 bases between. This CDR3 is 11 amino acids long. CDR3 DNA sequence: TGTGCCAGCAGCTTTTATTACGAGCAGTACTTC. Translated, it gives CASSFYYEQYF.

Worth noting for this clone: A junction end diverges from the germline sequence, so it may reflect a read error. V is TRBV28 and J is TRBJ2-1; 15 bases line up with TRBD2. The CDR3 covers 14 residues. Germline values: CDR1 MDHEN, CDR2 SYDVKM. This chain's CDR3 is CASSLPGLAGGGVF. For the CDR3, the DNA is TGTGCCAGCAGCCTCCCGGGACTAGCGGGAGGCGGGGTCTTC.

The chain uses TRBV5-1 and TRBJ2-1, with a possible D match to TRBD2 (5 bases). CDR3 length: 16 residues. Germline values: CDR1 SGHRS, CDR2 YFSETQ. V lost 0 bases, J lost 0 bases, and 10 bases lay in between. The CDR3 nucleotides are TGCGCCAGCAGCTTGGACGGGATGAGCTCCTACAATGAGCAGTTCTTC. It yields the protein CASSLDGMSSYNEQFF.

The rearrangement links TRBV7-2 to TRBJ1-4, with D possibly TRBD1 on 5 matching bases. Germline V CDR1 and CDR2: SGHTA, FQGNSA. The CDR3 totals 16 residues. Trimming shortened V by 1 base and J by 6 bases, and 15 bases separated the two germline ends. For the CDR3, the DNA is TGTGCCAGCAGCTTAGAAGGGGCGCGGGCCCATGAAAAACTGTTTTTT. This codes for CASSLEGARAHEKLFF. Drawing the rest from reference TRBV7-2 and TRBJ1-4, the complete variable domain is GAGVSQSPSNKVTEKGKDVELRCDPISGHTALYWYRQSLGQGLEFLIYFQGNSAPDKSGLPSDRFSAERTGGSVSTLTIQRTQQEDSAVYLCASSLEGARAHEKLFFGSGTQLSVL.

J is TRBJ1-1 and V is TRBV5-1; D is unresolved. Trimming shortened V by 4 bases and J by 1 base, and 11 bases separated the two germline ends. Germline V CDR1 and CDR2: SGHRS, YFSETQ. The CDR3 totals 14 residues. CDR3 nucleotide sequence: TGCGCCAGCAGCCCCTACTCACCGAACACTGAAGCTTTCTTT. Its protein is CASSPYSPNTEAFF.

This clone was detected only a few times. This specimen includes other DNA sequences encoding the same CDR3. The chain links TRBV6-5 to TRBJ2-7, with no clear D. With 8 bases removed from V and 0 bases from J, the gap between germline ends came to 14 bases. Germline CDR1 is MNHEY and CDR2 is SVGAGI. The CDR3 extends over 14 amino acids. The CDR3 spells CASHRAGLSYEQYF. The CDR3 DNA sequence: TGTGCCAGCCATCGGGCCGGGCTCTCCTACGAGCAGTACTTC.

This clone was counted a few times. CDR3 DNA sequence: TGTGCCAGCAGCGCGACTAGGGCCTACGAGCAGTACTTC. Translation gives CASSATRAYEQYF. This chain joins TRBV7-8 and TRBJ2-7; D might be TRBD2 (6 bases). Germline V gives CDR1 SGHVS, CDR2 FQNEAQ. The CDR3 extends over 13 amino acids. The V gene lost 5 bases and the J gene lost 2 bases, with 10 bases spanning the gap.

V gene TRBV6-6 combines with J gene TRBJ1-4, with a weak D call TRBD1 (5 bases). V dropped 0 bases and J dropped 8 bases, with 16 bases sitting between them. Germline values: CDR1 MNHNY, CDR2 SVGAGI (reference sequence). This CDR3 contains 16 residues. The CDR3 DNA reads as TGTGCCAGCAGTTACTCGTTGGGGGGAAGAGCCGAAAAACTGTTTTTT. Protein: CASSYSLGGRAEKLFF.

V gene TRBV7-9 combines with J gene TRBJ1-5, with 7 bases lining up with TRBD1. V lost 2 bases, J lost 3 bases, and 4 bases stayed unmatched. Looked up from germline, CDR1 is SEHNR and CDR2 is FQNEAQ (reference sequence). This CDR3 comprises 15 residues. CDR3 sequence: CASSLYRGDNQPQHF. The CDR3 DNA sequence: TGTGCCAGCAGCTTATACAGGGGCGACAATCAGCCCCAGCATTTT.

This sequence joins TRBV6-5 and TRBJ2-7; a weak D match, TRBD1 (5 bases). V was pared by 6 bases and J by 4 bases, with 10 bases between. Germline loops: CDR1 MNHEY, CDR2 SVGAGI. The CDR3 spans 12 residues. Here the CDR3 DNA reads TGTGCCAGCAGCCGAGGACAATACGAGCAGTACTTC. This codes for CASSRGQYEQYF.

This chain joins TRBV7-9 and TRBJ2-5, with 11 positions matching TRBD2. Per the germline V gene, CDR1 is SEHNR and CDR2 is FQNEAQ (reference sequence). The CDR3 contains 19 residues. V lost 6 bases and J lost 5; bases outside the gene matches: 20. The CDR3 region has the DNA TGTGCCAGCAGTCCTACAGGGGGAACTAGCGGGAGTAGCCGGGAGACCCAGTACTTC. Residues: CASSPTGGTSGSSRETQYF.

The rearrangement links TRBV4-2 to TRBJ2-7; 9 bases are a match to TRBD1. Germline V CDR1 and CDR2: LGHNA, YNFKEQ. J lost 0 bases, V lost 0 bases, and 3 bases had no gene match. The CDR3 is 16 residues long. CDR3 coding DNA: TGTGCCAGCAGCCAAGATAGGACAGGGGTCTCCTACGAGCAGTACTTC. This gives the protein CASSQDRTGVSYEQYF.

This rearrangement joins TRBV2 to TRBJ2-1; TRBD2 aligns across 7 bases. This CDR3 has 15 residues. Looked up from germline, CDR1 is SNHLY and CDR2 is FYNNEI. The trim removed 1 base at V and 10 bases at J, leaving 10 bases unmatched. Written as DNA, the CDR3 is TGTGCCAGCAGTGAAGAGGCGGGAGAATGGCACGAGCAGTTCTTC. Residues: CASSEEAGEWHEQFF.

The chain combines TRBV7-9 with TRBJ2-2; 9 nucleotides agree with TRBD1. The CDR3 has 15 amino acids. Germline CDR1 and CDR2: SEHNR and FQNEAQ (reference sequence). J lost 1 base, V lost 4 bases, and 1 base had no gene match. CDR3 in DNA: TGTGCCAGCAGCTCGGGACAGGGGAACACCGGGGAGCTGTTTTTT. Translated: CASSSGQGNTGELFF.

At least ten counts were recorded for this clone. The genes are TRBV15 and TRBJ1-4; D not certain. Trimming removed 5 bases at V and 7 bases at J, with 14 bases between. Looked up from germline, CDR1 is LNHNV and CDR2 is YYDKDF (reference sequence). The CDR3 covers 14 residues. This chain's CDR3 is CATSGGGSGEKLFF. The DNA for the CDR3 is TGTGCCACCAGCGGAGGAGGTTCAGGTGAAAAACTGTTTTTT. Combining the CDR3 with reference TRBV15 and TRBJ1-4 gives the whole variable domain DAMVIQNPRYQVTQFGKPVTLSCSQTLNHNVMYWYQQKSSQAPKLLFHYYDKDFNNEADTPDNFQSRRPNTSFCFLDIRSPGLGDTAMYLCATSGGGSGEKLFFGSGTQLSVL.

The chain has TRBV12-5 and TRBJ2-1, with D maybe TRBD2 (5 bases). Trimming stripped 8 bases from V and 8 bases from J, with 13 bases between. The CDR3 is 12 amino acids. Germline CDR1 LGHNT, CDR2 FRNRAP. The CDR3 DNA reads as TGTGCTAGTTCGGGATTACCCCATGAGCAGTTCTTC. This gives the protein CASSGLPHEQFF.